The 20 T cell receptor beta chains below were found in one sample sequenced in a study of T cells in localized non-small cell lung cancer. The table came from immunoSEQ multiplex PCR; TCRdb's copy has only in-frame clones and leaves some out. The sample carries about 30,000 clones, about 91% recorded once. Here the sequenced sample was peripheral blood, taken before any cancer treatment. These receptors originate from an older male donor with stage I lung adenocarcinoma.

The chain recombines TRBV11-2 with TRBJ1-1, with D hard to call. The V end was cut by 0 bases, the J end by 6 bases, with 8 bases between. This CDR3 spans 13 amino acids. Germline V gene sequence: CDR1 SGHAT, CDR2 FQNNGV. CDR3 protein: CASSLDLHAEAFF. The CDR3 DNA reads as TGTGCCAGCAGCTTAGATTTACATGCTGAAGCTTTCTTT.

The V call is TRBV7-9, the J call TRBJ1-3; unclear D gene. CDR1 is SEHNR and CDR2 is FQNEAQ in the germline V gene (reference sequence). V gave up 3 bases and J gave up 0 bases, with 9 bases separating them. CDR3 length: 15 amino acids. The CDR3: CASSLSQSSGNTIYF. CDR3 sequence (DNA): TGTGCCAGCAGCTTGTCACAGAGCTCTGGAAACACCATATATTTT.

The genes are TRBV18 and TRBJ1-5, with 7 bases that match TRBD1. V lost 1 base to trimming and J lost 1 base; unmatched junction nucleotides: 1. CDR1 and CDR2 from the germline V gene are KGHSH and LQKENI. The CDR3 consists of 15 residues. The CDR3 DNA sequence: TGTGCCAGCTCACCACAGGGGGCGAGCAATCAGCCCCAGCATTTT. Protein sequence: CASSPQGASNQPQHF.

The chain couples TRBV2 to TRBJ1-2, with a tentative D call TRBD1 (5 bases). Between the trimmed V and J ends, which lost 2 bases and 7 bases, there was a span of 14 bases. The V gene's germline CDR1 is SNHLY and CDR2 FYNNEI. CDR3 length: 14 residues. The CDR3 reads CASSERRGVGGYTF. As DNA, the CDR3 is TGTGCCAGCAGTGAAAGACGGGGGGTGGGTGGCTACACCTTC.

V usage is TRBV10-2 and J usage is TRBJ2-2; TRBD2 agrees at 11 bases. This CDR3 region has 16 residues. After removal of 8 bases from V and 1 base from J, the junction contained 6 bases not matched to a gene. Germline CDR1 WSHSY, CDR2 SAAADI. CDR3 DNA sequence: TGCGCCAGCCGAGGACTAGCGGGTGGGAACACCGGGGAGCTGTTTTTT. This gives the protein CASRGLAGGNTGELFF.

This chain connects TRBV7-2 to TRBJ2-1; TRBD1 aligns across 8 bases. V gave up 5 bases and J gave up 9 bases; unmatched junction bases: 6. Germline CDR1 reads SGHTA; CDR2 reads FQGNSA. The CDR3 extends over 13 amino acids. The CDR3 region is CASSPQGVGEQFF. The CDR3 nucleotides are TGTGCCAGCAGCCCACAGGGGGTCGGTGAGCAGTTCTTC.

The table lists this clone with a count of one. The gene calls are TRBV30 and TRBJ1-1; D ambiguous. V lost 2 bases and J 1 base, leaving 8 bases between the germline ends. CDR3 length: 13 residues. Germline loops: CDR1 GTSNPN, CDR2 SVGIG (reference sequence). This chain's CDR3 is CAWSRPQNTEAFF. The CDR3 DNA is TGTGCCTGGAGTCGTCCTCAGAACACTGAAGCTTTCTTT.

The chain joins TRBV4-3 to TRBJ1-2; 8 bases agree with TRBD1. CDR3 size: 14 residues. Trimming took 3 bases from V and 3 from J; bases not matched to a gene: 3. The V gene's germline CDR1 is LGHNA and CDR2 YSLEER. The CDR3 sequence is CASSHLTGDYGYTF. The CDR3 DNA is TGCGCCAGCAGCCATTTGACAGGGGACTATGGCTACACCTTC.

The sample holds one count of this clone. This sequence joins TRBV18 and TRBJ2-6; D gene uncertain. Per the germline V gene, CDR1 is KGHSH and CDR2 is LQKENI. Trimming pared 0 bases from V and 3 bases from J, leaving 9 bases between. CDR3 size: 16 residues. The CDR3 DNA reads as TGTGCCAGCTCACCACCGGCTTCGTATGGGGCCAACGTCCTGACTTTC. Protein: CASSPPASYGANVLTF.

The chain employs TRBV19 and TRBJ2-3; D remains ambiguous. The V end lost 3 bases, the J end lost 0 bases, and 13 bases lay between the germline ends. Germline loops: CDR1 LNHDA, CDR2 SQIVND (reference sequence). The CDR3 runs to 16 residues. The CDR3 DNA follows: TGTGCCAGTAGTATTCTTCGGAACCCTAGCACAGATACGCAGTATTTT. It specifies CASSILRNPSTDTQYF.

This rearrangement joins TRBV6-1 to TRBJ1-2, with TRBD1 matching over 7 bases. CDR1 is MNHNS and CDR2 is SASEGT in the germline V gene. CDR3 length equals 13 residues. V shed 5 bases, J shed 5 bases, and the junction held 5 bases outside the gene matches. The CDR3 sequence: CASSSMTGYGYTF. For the CDR3, the DNA is TGTGCCAGCAGTTCCATGACAGGGTATGGCTACACCTTC.

The chain is built from TRBV30 and TRBJ2-1; D is tentatively TRBD1 or TRBD2 (6 bases each). Germline assignment: CDR1 GTSNPN and CDR2 SVGIG (reference sequence). This CDR3 is 15 amino acids long. Trimming removed 2 bases at V and 0 bases at J, with 11 bases between. The CDR3 DNA reads as TGTGCCTGGAGTCGGGGGCAGGGCTCCTACAATGAGCAGTTCTTC. This codes for CAWSRGQGSYNEQFF.

This chain connects TRBV27 to TRBJ2-4; D unresolved. Germline assignment: CDR1 MNHEY and CDR2 SMNVEV (reference sequence). V shed 3 bases and J shed 0 bases, with 6 bases lying between them. The CDR3 is 14 residues long. The CDR3 spells CASSLPPAKNIQYF. The CDR3 DNA reads as TGTGCCAGCAGTTTGCCCCCAGCCAAAAACATTCAGTACTTC.

The J gene is TRBJ1-1, the V gene TRBV7-2; no firm D call. Germline CDR1 SGHTA, CDR2 FQGNSA. The V end was cut by 5 bases, the J end by 0 bases, with 10 bases between. The CDR3 runs 14 residues. The CDR3: CASSRLALNTEAFF. In nucleotides, the CDR3 is TGTGCCAGCAGCCGTTTAGCCTTGAACACTGAAGCTTTCTTT. The full variable domain, rest sourced from reference TRBV7-2 and TRBJ1-1, is GAGVSQSPSNKVTEKGKDVELRCDPISGHTALYWYRQSLGQGLEFLIYFQGNSAPDKSGLPSDRFSAERTGGSVSTLTIQRTQQEDSAVYLCASSRLALNTEAFFGQGTRLTVV.

This clone came up once. V gene TRBV5-1 combines with J gene TRBJ2-5, with TRBD1 identical over 8 bases. Losses at the gene ends were 4 bases for V and 3 bases for J; bases not matched to a gene: 8. The CDR3 has 15 residues. The germline V gene has CDR1 SGHRS and CDR2 YFSETQ. The CDR3 sequence: CASSATGAGKETQYF. The CDR3 bases are TGCGCCAGCAGCGCGACAGGGGCAGGGAAAGAGACCCAGTACTTC.

The chain is built from TRBV7-9 and TRBJ1-1; D unclear. V shed 6 bases and J shed 4 bases, with 9 bases lying between them. CDR3 length: 12 amino acids. Germline assignment: CDR1 SEHNR and CDR2 FQNEAQ (reference sequence). The CDR3 nucleotides are TGTGCCAGCAGTCGAGGGATCACTGAAGCTTTCTTT. Residues: CASSRGITEAFF.

The V gene is TRBV11-3, the J gene TRBJ1-1; tentative D call: TRBD1 (5 bases). The CDR3 has 10 residues. Germline-derived CDR1 and CDR2 are SGHNT and YENEEA. The CDR3 DNA is TGTCCAGGGCCGAACACTGAAGCTTTCTTT. Translating gives CPGPNTEAFF. Supplemented by reference TRBV11-3 and TRBJ1-1, the full variable domain reads EAGVVQSPRYKIIEKKQPVAFWCNPISGHNTLYWYLQNLGQGPELLIRYENEEAVDDSQLPKDRFSAERLKGVDSTLKIQPAELGDSAVYLCPGPNTEAFFGQGTRLTVV.

The V call is TRBV5-1, the J call TRBJ2-3; D might be TRBD1 (5 bases). The germline V and J ends were trimmed by 7 bases and 2 bases, with 11 bases remaining between them. This CDR3 region has 13 residues. Germline CDR1 reads SGHRS; CDR2 reads YFSETQ. The CDR3 sequence is CASQGVLTDTQYF. The CDR3 DNA sequence: TGCGCCAGCCAAGGGGTACTCACAGATACGCAGTATTTT.

V gene TRBV7-6 combines with J gene TRBJ1-1; D perhaps matches TRBD1 (6 bases). Trimming stripped 3 bases from V and 5 bases from J, with 19 bases between. Per the germline V gene, CDR1 is SGHVS and CDR2 is FNYEAQ. The CDR3 loop spans 16 amino acids. CDR3 DNA sequence: TGTGCCAGCAGCTTGAAGCCCCCAGGAGGGGGTACTGAAGCTTTCTTT. It encodes CASSLKPPGGGTEAFF.

This clone occurred once. This rearrangement joins TRBV19 to TRBJ2-7; TRBD1 matches at 8 bases. V was pared by 3 bases and J by 3 bases, with 4 bases of the junction left unmatched. The CDR3 runs to 14 residues. CDR1 and CDR2 from the germline V gene are LNHDA and SQIVND (reference sequence). CDR3 sequence reads: CASSIRQGYYEQYF. The CDR3 DNA sequence: TGTGCCAGTAGTATTCGACAGGGGTACTACGAGCAGTACTTC.